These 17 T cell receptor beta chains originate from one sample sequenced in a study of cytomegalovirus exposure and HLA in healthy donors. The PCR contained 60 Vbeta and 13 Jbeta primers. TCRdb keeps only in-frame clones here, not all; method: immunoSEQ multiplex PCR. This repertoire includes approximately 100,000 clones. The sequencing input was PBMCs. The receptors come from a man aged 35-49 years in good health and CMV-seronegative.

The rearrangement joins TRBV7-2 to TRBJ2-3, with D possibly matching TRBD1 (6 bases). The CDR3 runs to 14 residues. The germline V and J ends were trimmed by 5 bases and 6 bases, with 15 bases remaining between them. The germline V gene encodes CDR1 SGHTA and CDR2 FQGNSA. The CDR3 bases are TGTGCCAGCAGCAGCCAACAGGGAACTGATACGCAGTATTTT. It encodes CASSSQQGTDTQYF.

The CDR3 bases are TGTGCCAGCGGTGACAGGGCATGGGATACGCAGTATTTT. Amino acids: CASGDRAWDTQYF. The V and J genes are TRBV7-9 and TRBJ2-3; 7 bases fit TRBD1. Germline CDR1 and CDR2: SEHNR and FQNEAQ (reference sequence). V shed 8 bases and J 6 bases; nucleotides not matched to a gene: 8. This CDR3 is 13 amino acids long.

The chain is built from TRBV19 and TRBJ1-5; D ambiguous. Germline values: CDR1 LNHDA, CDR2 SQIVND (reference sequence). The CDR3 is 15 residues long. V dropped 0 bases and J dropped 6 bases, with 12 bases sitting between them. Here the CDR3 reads CASSIESPGSQPQHF. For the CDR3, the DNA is TGTGCCAGTAGTATAGAGTCGCCGGGTTCTCAGCCCCAGCATTTT.

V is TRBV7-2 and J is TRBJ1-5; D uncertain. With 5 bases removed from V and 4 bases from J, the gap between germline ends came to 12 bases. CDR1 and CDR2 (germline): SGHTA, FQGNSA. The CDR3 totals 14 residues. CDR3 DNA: TGTGCCAGCAGCCAAGGCAGGAGGAATCAGCCCCAGCATTTT. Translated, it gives CASSQGRRNQPQHF.

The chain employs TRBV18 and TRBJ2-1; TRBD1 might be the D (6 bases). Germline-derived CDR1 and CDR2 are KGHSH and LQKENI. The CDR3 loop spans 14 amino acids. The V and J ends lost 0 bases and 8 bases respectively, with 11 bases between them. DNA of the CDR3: TGTGCCAGCTCACCACCTGGACAGAACGATGAGCAGTTCTTC. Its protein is CASSPPGQNDEQFF.

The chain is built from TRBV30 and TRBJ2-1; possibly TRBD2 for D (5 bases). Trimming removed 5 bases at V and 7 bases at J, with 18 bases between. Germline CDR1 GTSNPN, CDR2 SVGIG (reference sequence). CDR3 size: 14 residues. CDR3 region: CAWATGIPSNEQFF. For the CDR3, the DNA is TGTGCCTGGGCTACCGGGATCCCCTCTAATGAGCAGTTCTTC. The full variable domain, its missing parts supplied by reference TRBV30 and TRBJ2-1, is SQTIHQWPATLVQPVGSPLSLECTVEGTSNPNLYWYRQAAGRGLQLLFYSVGIGQISSEVPQNLSASRPQDRQFILSSKKLLLSDSGFYLCAWATGIPSNEQFFGPGTRLTVL.

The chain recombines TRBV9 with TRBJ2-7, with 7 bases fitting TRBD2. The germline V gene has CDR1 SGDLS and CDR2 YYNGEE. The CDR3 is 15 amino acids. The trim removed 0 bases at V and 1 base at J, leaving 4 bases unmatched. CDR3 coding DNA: TGTGCCAGCAGCGTAGCGGGGGGTCCATCCTACGAGCAGTACTTC. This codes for CASSVAGGPSYEQYF.

Written as DNA, the CDR3 is TGCGCCAGCAGCTTGTTACCTCGGCGGGACTACGAGCAGTACTTC. This gives the protein CASSLLPRRDYEQYF. The chain links TRBV5-1 to TRBJ2-7; possible D gene TRBD2, 6 bases. The CDR3 runs 15 residues. The germline V and J ends were trimmed by 1 base and 3 bases, with 14 bases remaining between them. Germline CDR1 SGHRS, CDR2 YFSETQ.

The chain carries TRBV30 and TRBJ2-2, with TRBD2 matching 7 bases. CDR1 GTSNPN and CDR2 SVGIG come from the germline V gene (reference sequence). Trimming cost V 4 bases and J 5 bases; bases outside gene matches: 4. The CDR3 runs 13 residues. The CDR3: CAWTPGGTGELFF. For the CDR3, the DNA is TGTGCCTGGACTCCCGGGGGGACCGGGGAGCTGTTTTTT.

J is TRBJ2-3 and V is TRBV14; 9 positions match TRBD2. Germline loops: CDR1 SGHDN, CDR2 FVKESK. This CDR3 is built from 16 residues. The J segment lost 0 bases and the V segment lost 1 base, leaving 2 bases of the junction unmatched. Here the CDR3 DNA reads TGTGCCAGCAGCCAAGTAGCGGGGGCCAGCACAGATACGCAGTATTTT. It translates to CASSQVAGASTDTQYF.

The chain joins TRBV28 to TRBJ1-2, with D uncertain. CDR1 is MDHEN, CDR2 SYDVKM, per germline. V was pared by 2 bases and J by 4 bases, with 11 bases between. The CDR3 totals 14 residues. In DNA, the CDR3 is TGTGCCAGCAGTTTAACTAGGAGGGTCTATGGCTACACCTTC. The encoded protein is CASSLTRRVYGYTF.

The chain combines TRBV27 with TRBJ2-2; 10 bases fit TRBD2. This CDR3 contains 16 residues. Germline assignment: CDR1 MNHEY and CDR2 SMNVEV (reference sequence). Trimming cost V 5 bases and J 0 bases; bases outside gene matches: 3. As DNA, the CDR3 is TGTGCCAGCAGTGTACTAGCGGGAACGAACACCGGGGAGCTGTTTTTT. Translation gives CASSVLAGTNTGELFF.

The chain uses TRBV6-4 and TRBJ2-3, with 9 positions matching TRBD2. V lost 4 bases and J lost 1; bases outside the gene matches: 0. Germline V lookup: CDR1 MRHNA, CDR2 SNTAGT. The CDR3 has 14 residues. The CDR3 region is CASSGTSGTDTQYF. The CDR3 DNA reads TGTGCCAGCAGTGGGACTAGCGGCACAGATACGCAGTATTTT.

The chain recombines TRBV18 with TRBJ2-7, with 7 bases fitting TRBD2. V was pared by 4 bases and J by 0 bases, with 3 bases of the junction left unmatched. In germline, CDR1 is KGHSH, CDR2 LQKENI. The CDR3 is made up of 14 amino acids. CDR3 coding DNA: TGTGCCAGCTCACGGTCTAGCGGCTCCTACGAGCAGTACTTC. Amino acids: CASSRSSGSYEQYF.

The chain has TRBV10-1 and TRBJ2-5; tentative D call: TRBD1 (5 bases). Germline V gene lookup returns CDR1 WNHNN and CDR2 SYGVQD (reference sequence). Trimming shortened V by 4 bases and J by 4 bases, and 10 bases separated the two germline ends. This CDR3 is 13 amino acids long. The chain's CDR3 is CASSAGQLETQYF. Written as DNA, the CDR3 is TGCGCCAGCAGTGCCGGACAACTAGAGACCCAGTACTTC.

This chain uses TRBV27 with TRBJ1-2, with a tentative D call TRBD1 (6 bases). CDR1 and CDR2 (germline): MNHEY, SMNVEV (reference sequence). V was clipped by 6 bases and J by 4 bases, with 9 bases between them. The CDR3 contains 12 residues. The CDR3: CASRGGSYGYTF. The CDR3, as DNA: TGTGCCAGCAGAGGGGGTTCCTATGGCTACACCTTC.

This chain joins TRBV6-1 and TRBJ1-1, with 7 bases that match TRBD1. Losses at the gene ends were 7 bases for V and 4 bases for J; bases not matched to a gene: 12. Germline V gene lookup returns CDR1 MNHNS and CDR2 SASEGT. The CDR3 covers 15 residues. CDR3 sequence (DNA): TGTGCCAGCACCCGTTTCGCGACAGGGACCACTGAAGCTTTCTTT. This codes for CASTRFATGTTEAFF.